The 8 T cell receptor beta chains given below trace back to one sample, sequenced in a study of T cell responses to AZD1222 COVID-19 vaccine. The method was immunoSEQ multiplex PCR; TCRdb's version includes in-frame clones alone and lacks a portion of them. This sample has hundreds of thousands of clones, with approximately 94% found just once. The material was peripheral blood, obtained on day 0 of MenACWY control vaccination. The receptor source for this set is an adult in good health.

CDR3 sequence reads: CASSLGRAGGRNTGELFF. CDR3 nucleotides: TGTGCCAGCAGCTTAGGTAGGGCGGGGGGCCGCAACACCGGGGAGCTGTTTTTT. V usage is TRBV11-2 and J usage is TRBJ2-2; 8 nucleotides agree with TRBD2. The CDR3 runs to 18 residues. Per germline, CDR1 SGHAT and CDR2 FQNNGV. V lost 1 base and J lost 2; bases outside the gene matches: 9.

The table lists this clone with a count of one. The chain combines TRBV4-2 with TRBJ2-1; 12 positions agree with TRBD2. Trimming at V came to 1 base and at J to 8 bases, leaving 6 bases not matched to a gene. The CDR3 has 16 amino acids. Per the germline V gene, CDR1 is LGHNA and CDR2 is YNFKEQ. The CDR3 DNA is TGTGCCAGCAGCCAAGGAGCTAGCGGGGGGGTAGATGAGCAGTTCTTC. This sequence encodes CASSQGASGGVDEQFF.

The chain combines TRBV7-9 with TRBJ2-5, with TRBD1 identical over 9 bases. V gave up 4 bases and J gave up 5 bases; unmatched junction bases: 8. The CDR3 is made up of 15 amino acids. Germline CDR1 is SEHNR and CDR2 is FQNEAQ (reference sequence). CDR3 bases: TGTGCCAGCAGCTCTGGACAGGGGTATTCCGAGACCCAGTACTTC. Protein: CASSSGQGYSETQYF.

This chain links TRBV5-1 with TRBJ2-6, with D tentatively TRBD2 (6 bases). This CDR3 has 16 residues. Germline values: CDR1 SGHRS, CDR2 YFSETQ. The V end lost 0 bases, the J end lost 2 bases, and 9 bases lay between the germline ends. CDR3 coding DNA: TGCGCCAGCAGCTTGGGCCGGGGGACTGGGGCCAACGTCCTGACTTTC. It is translated as CASSLGRGTGANVLTF.

The V and J genes are TRBV5-4 and TRBJ2-3; D might be TRBD2 (6 bases). The CDR3 consists of 14 residues. The germline V gene has CDR1 SGHNT and CDR2 YYREEE (reference sequence). Trimming took off 4 bases at V and 4 bases at J, with 13 bases between the two ends. CDR3 coding DNA: TGTGCCAGCAGCCAGTGGGGGGTGGCAGATACGCAGTATTTT. It codes for CASSQWGVADTQYF. The entire variable domain, with the rest obtained from reference TRBV5-4 and TRBJ2-3, is as follows: ETGVTQSPTHLIKTRGQQVTLRCSSQSGHNTVSWYQQALGQGPQFIFQYYREEENGRGNFPPRFSGLQFPNYSSELNVNALELDDSALYLCASSQWGVADTQYFGPGTRLTVL.

Only one count was recorded for this clone. Germline and junction disagree at one end, which may indicate a read error. The chain has TRBV13 and TRBJ2-7, with TRBD2 matching 11 bases. The CDR3 totals 13 residues. Germline V gene data show CDR1 as PRHDT and CDR2 as FYEKMQ (reference sequence). CDR3 nucleotide sequence: TGTGCCAGCACCTTAGCGGGGGGGCTCGAGCAGTACTTC. This translates into CASTLAGGLEQYF.

This chain joins TRBV7-9 and TRBJ1-4; no definite D call. Germline CDR1 is SEHNR and CDR2 is FQNEAQ (reference sequence). Trimming cost V 1 base and J 3 bases, with 9 bases left between them. The CDR3 is 15 amino acids. The CDR3: CASSLDPTANEKLFF. CDR3 DNA sequence: TGTGCCAGCAGCTTAGACCCTACGGCTAATGAAAAACTGTTTTTT.

The rearrangement uses TRBV6-1 and TRBJ1-2, with D possibly TRBD1 on 5 matching bases. The CDR3 extends over 13 amino acids. V dropped 2 bases and J dropped 7 bases, with 11 bases sitting between them. From germline, CDR1 is MNHNS and CDR2 SASEGT. CDR3 sequence reads: CASSETGAGGYTF. The CDR3 DNA reads TGTGCCAGCAGTGAAACCGGGGCAGGTGGCTACACCTTC.